The next 23 T cell receptor beta chains were all read from a single sample in a study of CD8 T cells in ankylosing spondylitis. Study-wide points: What appeared characteristic of ankylosing spondylitis blood was a TCR beta motif of under 10 highly homologous variants.

TCRdb called the 5' RACE reads again in MiXCR, with one record for every CDR3 protein. The profile shows roughly 490,000 distinct CDR3 sequences, 5.3% of them singletons. Their antigens remain unidentified. The sequenced material came from blood, either unsorted or a sorted T cell fraction (not recorded which). The receptor set was obtained from a male donor with ankylosing spondylitis.

This clonotype was counted between two and nine times. This sequence joins TRBV7-9 and TRBJ2-5, with 7 positions matching TRBD1. Germline CDR1 SEHNR, CDR2 FQNEAQ (reference sequence). V lost 5 bases to trimming and J lost 2 bases; unmatched junction nucleotides: 11. The CDR3 runs 16 residues. The CDR3 reads CASSLLRGQRQETQYF. For the CDR3, the DNA is TGTGCCAGCAGCCTCCTTCGGGGACAGAGACAAGAGACCCAGTACTTC.

This clonotype has ten or more counts. The chain is built from TRBV20-1 and TRBJ2-2; no firm D call. V was pared by 0 bases and J by 4 bases, with 12 bases between. Germline CDR1 reads DFQATT; CDR2 reads SNEGSKA (reference sequence). The CDR3 has 15 amino acids. For the CDR3, the DNA is TGCAGTGCTAGAGAACGTAGGGTTGGCACCGGGGAGCTGTTTTTT. Its translation: CSARERRVGTGELFF.

This clonotype was seen repeatedly, ten times or more. The chain uses TRBV28 and TRBJ2-1, with D perhaps matching TRBD1 (8 bases). This CDR3 comprises 17 residues. Germline V lookup: CDR1 MDHEN, CDR2 SYDVKM. V shed 7 bases and J shed 6 bases, with 25 bases lying between them. The CDR3 DNA sequence: TGTGCCAGCAAGGGGGGGATCGACAGGGGATATGGCAATGAGCAGTTCTTC. Translated, it gives CASKGGIDRGYGNEQFF.

This clonotype was seen repeatedly, ten times or more. The chain has TRBV6-1 and TRBJ2-7; 8 bases match TRBD1. The junction had 9 bases not matched to a gene; V was cut back by 8 bases and J by 3 bases. CDR3 size: 14 residues. Germline V gives CDR1 MNHNS, CDR2 SASEGT. CDR3 sequence (DNA): TGTGCCAGCTCAACTGTGACAGGGGTCTACGAGCAGTACTTC. This translates into CASSTVTGVYEQYF.

This clonotype was counted ten times or more. The V call is TRBV24-1, the J call TRBJ2-3; D unclear. The CDR3 totals 12 residues. Germline V gene lookup returns CDR1 KGHDR and CDR2 SFDVKD. Trimming cost V 10 bases and J 4 bases, with 11 bases left between them. This CDR3 reads CATQDEADTQYF. The DNA for the CDR3 is TGTGCCACTCAAGACGAGGCAGATACGCAGTATTTT.

This clonotype was recorded many times. The gene calls are TRBV4-3 and TRBJ2-1; possible D gene TRBD2, 6 bases. The CDR3 consists of 14 residues. V gave up 5 bases and J gave up 4 bases, with 12 bases separating them. CDR1 is LGHNA and CDR2 is YSLEER in the germline V gene. The CDR3 DNA is TGCGCCAGCAGCTCAAACGCGGGGTACAATGAGCAGTTCTTC. Its translation: CASSSNAGYNEQFF.

The genes are TRBV4-3 and TRBJ2-7; 9 bases agree with TRBD1. Germline CDR1 LGHNA, CDR2 YSLEER. Trimming at V came to 3 bases and at J to 3 bases, leaving 6 bases not matched to a gene. The CDR3 totals 15 residues. Here the CDR3 reads CASSHAGTGSYEQYF. The CDR3 DNA reads TGCGCCAGCAGCCACGCCGGGACAGGGAGCTACGAGCAGTACTTC.

This clonotype showed up many times. This chain uses TRBV20-1 with TRBJ2-1, with 7 bases lining up with TRBD1. Germline trimming cut 5 bases from V and 2 bases from J; bases unmatched to any gene: 3. The CDR3 totals 13 residues. Germline V gene sequence: CDR1 DFQATT, CDR2 SNEGSKA (reference sequence). CDR3 in amino acids: CSAYRGTYNEQFF. CDR3 DNA sequence: TGCAGTGCTTACAGGGGAACCTACAATGAGCAGTTCTTC.

The J gene is TRBJ2-7, the V gene TRBV7-2; tentatively, D is TRBD1 or TRBD2 (6 bases each). V was cut by 2 bases and J by 2 bases, with 10 bases left in between. Germline CDR1 is SGHTA and CDR2 is FQGNSA. This CDR3 is built from 14 residues. The CDR3, as DNA: TGTGCCAGCAGCTTAATGGGGGGCCCCTACGAGCAGTACTTC. This translates into CASSLMGGPYEQYF.

This clonotype was detected ten times or more. The chain employs TRBV20-1 and TRBJ2-4; perhaps TRBD1 as D (5 bases). V lost 4 bases to trimming and J lost 0 bases, with 13 bases between them. Germline V lookup: CDR1 DFQATT, CDR2 SNEGSKA (reference sequence). CDR3 size: 15 residues. CDR3 nucleotide sequence: TGCAGTGCTACCCGACAGACGCTAGCCAAAAACATTCAGTACTTC. The encoded protein is CSATRQTLAKNIQYF.

This clonotype has ten or more counts. The chain couples TRBV5-1 to TRBJ2-1; the match to TRBD2 covers 9 bases. The CDR3 contains 16 residues. Germline assignment: CDR1 SGHRS and CDR2 YFSETQ. The V segment lost 4 bases and the J segment 1 base; nucleotides outside the gene matches: 6. The CDR3 loop reads CASSGLAGVSYNEQFF. CDR3 in DNA: TGCGCCAGCAGCGGATTAGCGGGAGTGTCCTACAATGAGCAGTTCTTC.

This clonotype was picked up many times. V and J are TRBV3-1 and TRBJ2-4, with D perhaps matching TRBD2 (6 bases). CDR3 length: 15 amino acids. Germline CDR1 reads LGHDT; CDR2 reads YNNKEL (reference sequence). Trimming cost V 3 bases and J 5 bases, with 14 bases left between them. CDR3 protein: CASSHGGGSQNIQYF. CDR3 nucleotides: TGTGCCAGCAGCCACGGGGGTGGAAGCCAAAACATTCAGTACTTC.

In this sample, this clonotype turned up many times. The chain recombines TRBV29-1 with TRBJ2-1; 10 nucleotides agree with TRBD2. Looked up from germline, CDR1 is SQVTM and CDR2 is ANQGSEA. Trimming at V came to 6 bases and at J to 2 bases, leaving 7 bases not matched to a gene. The CDR3 runs 15 residues. The CDR3 DNA reads TGCAGCGTCATTAGCGGGAGGTACCCCTACAATGAGCAGTTCTTC. Its protein product is CSVISGRYPYNEQFF.

In this sample, this clonotype turned up many times. The J gene is TRBJ2-1, the V gene TRBV4-1; no clear D. The V and J ends lost 4 bases and 10 bases respectively, with 20 bases between them. CDR1 and CDR2 (germline): MGHRA, YSYEKL. This CDR3 spans 15 amino acids. CDR3 in amino acids: CASSRNVGPLQEQFF. The CDR3 DNA reads TGCGCCAGCAGCCGCAATGTCGGCCCGCTCCAAGAGCAGTTCTTC.

In this sample, this clonotype turned up many times. The chain couples TRBV5-1 to TRBJ2-1; TRBD2 agrees at 11 bases. Trimming cost V 4 bases and J 8 bases; bases outside gene matches: 14. Germline CDR1 SGHRS, CDR2 YFSETQ. The length of the CDR3 is 17 residues. The CDR3 region is CASSPSLLAGGRDEQFF. The DNA for the CDR3 is TGCGCCAGCAGCCCGTCATTGCTAGCGGGAGGCCGGGATGAGCAGTTCTTC.

This clonotype was recorded many times. The chain carries TRBV11-2 and TRBJ2-6, with 7 bases identical to TRBD1. J lost 2 bases, V lost 3 bases, and 13 bases had no gene match. Germline CDR1 and CDR2: SGHAT and FQNNGV. This CDR3 has 19 residues. In DNA form, the CDR3 reads TGTGCCAGCAGCTTGGTGACAGGGTTTAATCTCGCTGGGGCCAACGTCCTGACTTTC. Amino acids: CASSLVTGFNLAGANVLTF.

This clonotype was observed at least ten times. V and J are TRBV5-1 and TRBJ2-2; D not certain. CDR3 length: 15 residues. V was clipped by 0 bases and J by 0 bases, with 6 bases between them. Germline V gene sequence: CDR1 SGHRS, CDR2 YFSETQ. The CDR3 protein is CASSLVVTNTGELFF. In DNA, the CDR3 is TGCGCCAGCAGCTTGGTGGTAACGAACACCGGGGAGCTGTTTTTT.

This clonotype was observed many times. The chain has TRBV5-1 and TRBJ1-1; weak D call: TRBD1 (5 bases). The ends were cut back, 1 base at V and 1 base at J, with 8 bases in the middle. This CDR3 region has 14 residues. In germline, CDR1 is SGHRS, CDR2 YFSETQ. The CDR3 bases are TGCGCCAGCAGCTTGCAGGGTTCGAACACTGAAGCTTTCTTT. Translated: CASSLQGSNTEAFF.

This clonotype was observed at least ten times. The rearrangement uses TRBV12-3 or TRBV12-4 and TRBJ2-6; D is perhaps TRBD2 (5 bases). Trimming stripped 5 bases from V and 0 bases from J, with 11 bases between. This CDR3 contains 16 residues. CDR3 in DNA: TGTGCCAGCAGTGCAGAACGGGACTCTGGGGCCAACGTCCTGACTTTC. It encodes CASSAERDSGANVLTF.

This clonotype was recorded a few times. The chain couples TRBV7-2 to TRBJ2-1; D might be TRBD1 (5 bases). V gave up 5 bases and J gave up 7 bases, with 21 bases separating them. CDR1 and CDR2 (germline): SGHTA, FQGNSA. This CDR3 spans 16 amino acids. This CDR3 is CASSRELSSGPNEQFF. DNA for the CDR3: TGTGCCAGCAGCCGCGAGTTAAGTTCAGGGCCGAATGAGCAGTTCTTC. Filled out from reference TRBV7-2 and TRBJ2-1, the complete variable domain reads GAGVSQSPSNKVTEKGKDVELRCDPISGHTALYWYRQSLGQGLEFLIYFQGNSAPDKSGLPSDRFSAERTGGSVSTLTIQRTQQEDSAVYLCASSRELSSGPNEQFFGPGTRLTVL.

At least ten counts were recorded for this clonotype. The rearrangement links TRBV29-1 to TRBJ1-2; 8 nucleotides line up with TRBD1. This CDR3 is 13 amino acids long. The germline V gene encodes CDR1 SQVTM and CDR2 ANQGSEA. After removal of 7 bases from V and 8 bases from J, the junction contained 12 bases not matched to a gene. DNA for the CDR3: TGCAGCGCCCAACCTGACAGGGGAGCAGGCTACACCTTC. Its translation: CSAQPDRGAGYTF.

The CDR3 region has the DNA TGCGCCAGCAGCTTGGGGGGGGAGGGCTACAATGAGCAGTTCTTC. Protein product: CASSLGGEGYNEQFF. The genes are TRBV5-1 and TRBJ2-1; 7 nucleotides align to TRBD2. Germline lookup yields CDR1 SGHRS and CDR2 YFSETQ. The trim removed 0 bases at V and 3 bases at J, leaving 3 bases unmatched. This CDR3 region has 15 residues.

Comments on this clonotype: This could be a read error, since a much larger clone is one nucleotide away. J is TRBJ2-3 and V is TRBV9; D remains ambiguous. The CDR3 totals 14 residues. Germline lookup yields CDR1 SGDLS and CDR2 YYNGEE. The CDR3 loop reads CASSVGQSTDTEYF. CDR3 nucleotide sequence: TGTGCCAGCAGCGTAGGGCAAAGCACAGATACGGAGTATTTT.